One and the same sample provided the 2 T cell receptor beta chains below, sequenced in a study of identical twins. MiXCR was run by TCRdb on the 5' RACE reads, yielding one entry per CDR3 protein. In the table there are roughly 240,000 distinct CDR3 sequences, approximately 6.8% of which are singletons. The sample was also linked to a second study, of yellow fever vaccine responses in identical twins.

Input material: CD8+ T cells sorted from blood. These receptors were taken from a woman aged 18-29 years in good health.

This clonotype was detected a few times. The rearrangement links TRBV29-1 to TRBJ2-3, with TRBD2 matching over 9 bases. The germline CDR1 and CDR2 sequences are SQVTM and ANQGSEA. Unmatched junction bases numbered 2, after V lost 3 bases and J lost 4 bases. This CDR3 spans 13 amino acids. CDR3 bases: TGCAGCGTTGATTCTAGCGGGGCAGATACGCAGTATTTT. Translating it yields CSVDSSGADTQYF.

This clonotype showed up just a few times. The chain couples TRBV7-9 to TRBJ2-7; D gene uncertain. V dropped 4 bases and J dropped 0 bases, with 13 bases sitting between them. CDR1 is SEHNR and CDR2 is FQNEAQ in the germline V gene (reference sequence). The CDR3 extends over 15 amino acids. The CDR3 DNA reads TGTGCCAGCAGCTCAGGAGCAGGTGACTCCTACGAGCAGTACGTC. As protein: CASSSGAGDSYEQYV.